What follows is one T cell receptor beta chain and its context. This entry belongs to a study of blood T cell repertoires in COVID-19. Study information: Whether acute or convalescent, the COVID-19 samples came from the United States, Italy and Spain. PBMCs, B-cell-depleted T cells, or T cells provided the cDNA or gDNA that made up the material.

The CDR3 runs 11 residues. Under the authors' procedure: It was from reference gene primer amplification that nucleated cell counts were estimated. Sequencing was performed with immunoSEQ multiplex PCR; in TCRdb, only in-frame clones are kept and a portion is missing. V and J calls and clone size are as listed in that table; D and trimming were resolved from the DNA. In the table there are 250,000 or so clones, nearly 90% of which are singletons. V usage is TRBV1 and J usage is TRBJ2-3; the table's D call of TRBD2 was not tested on the DNA. TRBV1 is given as a pseudogene. This clonotype was obtained from a man aged 18 to 29 with active or convalescent COVID-19. Sequenced material: peripheral blood. This chain's CDR3 is CTRGSTDTQYF. CDR3 sequence (DNA): TGCACCCGCGGGAGCACAGATACGCAGTATTTT.